This entry is about one TCR beta chain. The source of the sample is a study of blood T cell dynamics during melanoma immunotherapy. Produced via immunoSEQ multiplex PCR; TCRdb's table is partial and in-frame only. Among several thousand clones listed, 70% to 90% were seen once. This sample's time point: week 3, after first cycle of checkpoint inhibitor. The CDR3 extends over 16 amino acids. V shed 0 bases, J shed 4 bases, and the junction held 6 bases outside the gene matches. The germline V gene has CDR1 MGHRA and CDR2 YSYEKL. V usage is TRBV4-1 and J usage is TRBJ1-2, with 9 bases fitting TRBD1. This sequence originates from a human donor with melanoma. The source material was blood, sampled from a patient treated with checkpoint blockade. CDR3 coding DNA: TGCGCCAGCAGCCAAGATACAGGGGGCGCAGGCTATGGCTACACCTTC. Its protein is CASSQDTGGAGYGYTF.